What follows are 27 T cell receptor beta chains derived from one specimen sequenced in a study of T cell changes during pregnancy in multiple sclerosis. The data were produced by immunoSEQ multiplex PCR, yet TCRdb's version contains in-frame clones alone and is incomplete. This repertoire shows 36,000 or so clones, 88% found once; its top ten account for about 0.5%. The specimen was CD4+ T cells from peripheral blood mononuclear cells, collected in the first trimester of pregnancy. The receptors derive from a female donor with multiple sclerosis, enrolled in a pregnancy study.

The genes are TRBV5-1 and TRBJ2-2; 9 positions agree with TRBD2. The V and J ends lost 4 bases and 3 bases, in that order; junction bases with no gene match: 10. The germline gives CDR1 SGHRS, CDR2 YFSETQ. The CDR3 is 17 residues long. The CDR3 DNA follows: TGCGCCAGCAGCCCCCGGCGGGAGGGCCGGTACACCGGGGAGCTGTTTTTT. This codes for CASSPRREGRYTGELFF.

This clone was picked up a small number of times. The chain carries TRBV4-2 and TRBJ1-2; a weak D match, TRBD1 (6 bases). From germline, CDR1 is LGHNA and CDR2 YNFKEQ. V was trimmed by 1 base and J by 4 bases, leaving 16 bases between them. The CDR3 sequence is 16 residues long. DNA of the CDR3: TGTGCCAGCAGCCAAGTCCCCAGGGGTGAAGGCTATGGCTACACCTTC. Translated, it gives CASSQVPRGEGYGYTF.

CDR3 sequence reads: CASSSLWREGEAFF. CDR3 nucleotide sequence: TGTGCCAGCAGCTCCCTGTGGAGGGAGGGTGAAGCTTTCTTT. V usage is TRBV7-9 and J usage is TRBJ1-1; D ambiguous. The V and J ends lost 4 bases and 7 bases respectively, with 16 bases between them. This CDR3 is built from 14 residues. CDR1 is SEHNR and CDR2 is FQNEAQ in the germline V gene (reference sequence).

The chain couples TRBV28 to TRBJ1-1, with 8 bases aligning to TRBD1. The CDR3 is 16 amino acids. Germline V gene data show CDR1 as MDHEN and CDR2 as SYDVKM. V lost 6 bases to trimming and J lost 5 bases; unmatched junction nucleotides: 14. CDR3 protein: CASRPWGRGRQTEAFF. The DNA for the CDR3 is TGTGCCAGCAGGCCGTGGGGCAGGGGGCGACAAACTGAAGCTTTCTTT. Combining the CDR3 with reference TRBV28 and TRBJ1-1 gives the whole variable domain DVKVTQSSRYLVKRTGEKVFLECVQDMDHENMFWYRQDPGLGLRLIYFSYDVKMKEKGDIPEGYSVSREKKERFSLILESASTNQTSMYLCASRPWGRGRQTEAFFGQGTRLTVV.

This clone has a single count. DNA for the CDR3: TGTGCCAGCAGTGAAGCCGGCGGGGGGGCGGGAGAGACCCAGTACTTC. It yields the protein CASSEAGGGAGETQYF. This sequence joins TRBV6-1 and TRBJ2-5; 9 nucleotides align to TRBD2. The CDR3 has 16 amino acids. Trimming at V came to 0 bases and at J to 4 bases, leaving 6 bases not matched to a gene. The germline V gene encodes CDR1 MNHNS and CDR2 SASEGT.

The gene calls are TRBV5-1 and TRBJ1-4; 9 positions match TRBD1. The germline gives CDR1 SGHRS, CDR2 YFSETQ. With V trimmed by 4 bases and J by 7 bases, 8 bases remained unmatched. The CDR3 extends over 15 amino acids. In DNA form, the CDR3 reads TGCGCCAGCAGCCCGGACGGGACAGGGAGTGAAAAACTGTTTTTT. Protein product: CASSPDGTGSEKLFF.

This sequence joins TRBV2 and TRBJ2-3; D remains ambiguous. V gave up 3 bases and J gave up 3 bases, with 4 bases separating them. Germline loops: CDR1 SNHLY, CDR2 FYNNEI. CDR3 length: 12 amino acids. The CDR3 protein is CASSDLTDTQYF. As DNA, the CDR3 is TGTGCCAGCAGTGATCTTACAGATACGCAGTATTTT.

The chain is built from TRBV28 and TRBJ2-3, with D maybe TRBD1 (6 bases). There are 13 residues in the CDR3. The V gene's germline CDR1 is MDHEN and CDR2 SYDVKM. V was clipped by 3 bases and J by 7 bases, with 11 bases between them. The CDR3 protein is CASSFRGPNTQYF. In DNA form, the CDR3 reads TGTGCCAGCAGTTTCAGGGGTCCAAATACGCAGTATTTT.

The chain is built from TRBV5-1 and TRBJ2-5; 11 bases align to TRBD2. Germline V gene lookup returns CDR1 SGHRS and CDR2 YFSETQ. V gave up 0 bases and J gave up 2 bases; unmatched junction bases: 3. The CDR3 runs to 16 residues. CDR3 sequence reads: CASSLASGGPQETQYF. CDR3 DNA: TGCGCCAGCAGCTTGGCTAGCGGGGGGCCTCAAGAGACCCAGTACTTC.

This chain uses TRBV28 with TRBJ2-2; possible D gene TRBD1, 6 bases. The CDR3 runs 15 residues. Trimming removed 1 base from V and 4 bases from J, with 10 bases in between. Germline V CDR1 and CDR2: MDHEN, SYDVKM. DNA of the CDR3: TGTGCCAGCAGTTTATACCCAGGGGTCACCGGGGAGCTGTTTTTT. Translation gives CASSLYPGVTGELFF. The whole variable domain, remainder taken from reference TRBV28 and TRBJ2-2, is DVKVTQSSRYLVKRTGEKVFLECVQDMDHENMFWYRQDPGLGLRLIYFSYDVKMKEKGDIPEGYSVSREKKERFSLILESASTNQTSMYLCASSLYPGVTGELFFGEGSRLTVL.

This chain uses TRBV9 with TRBJ2-4, with a possible D match to TRBD2 (5 bases). The CDR3 consists of 17 residues. Trimming removed 0 bases at V and 2 bases at J, with 15 bases between. In germline, CDR1 is SGDLS, CDR2 YYNGEE. The CDR3 DNA is TGTGCCAGCAGCGTAGATGCAGGAGACGGGACCAAAAACATTCAGTACTTC. Residues: CASSVDAGDGTKNIQYF.

The chain has TRBV27 and TRBJ1-2, with D possibly TRBD1 on 6 matching bases. Per germline, CDR1 MNHEY and CDR2 SMNVEV (reference sequence). Trimming removed 2 bases at V and 5 bases at J, with 9 bases between. The CDR3 loop spans 13 amino acids. In DNA, the CDR3 is TGTGCCAGCAGTTTAAGGGGGGGGTATGGCTACACCTTC. This translates into CASSLRGGYGYTF.

This chain links TRBV5-1 with TRBJ1-2; D may be TRBD1 (5 bases). The germline V and J ends were trimmed by 4 bases and 6 bases, with 22 bases remaining between them. The CDR3 is 16 residues long. Germline CDR1 is SGHRS and CDR2 is YFSETQ. The CDR3 DNA sequence: TGCGCCAGCAGCGTTTTGGGGAACGGGGGGAGCGATGGCTACACCTTC. It specifies CASSVLGNGGSDGYTF.

V and J are TRBV4-1 and TRBJ1-4; D is ambiguous. This CDR3 has 15 residues. Germline CDR1 is MGHRA and CDR2 is YSYEKL. V gave up 4 bases and J gave up 4 bases, with 13 bases separating them. The chain's CDR3 is CASSLTTANNEKLFF. The CDR3 bases are TGCGCCAGCAGCCTGACCACAGCTAATAATGAAAAACTGTTTTTT.

V usage is TRBV7-9 and J usage is TRBJ2-1, with 7 bases lining up with TRBD1. Germline CDR1 is SEHNR and CDR2 is FQNEAQ (reference sequence). V was pared by 3 bases and J by 10 bases, with 6 bases of the junction left unmatched. This CDR3 contains 13 residues. CDR3 residues: CASSFGQDREQFF. As DNA, the CDR3 is TGTGCCAGCAGCTTTGGACAGGACAGGGAGCAGTTCTTC.

This sequence joins TRBV14 and TRBJ2-1; 7 nucleotides line up with TRBD2. The CDR3 loop spans 18 amino acids. The trim removed 0 bases at V and 3 bases at J, leaving 11 bases unmatched. Germline CDR1 SGHDN, CDR2 FVKESK. CDR3 nucleotide sequence: TGTGCCAGCAGCCAAGACCCCTTTGGCGGGAGTATCTACAATGAGCAGTTCTTC. It codes for CASSQDPFGGSIYNEQFF.

The rearrangement joins TRBV7-9 to TRBJ2-7; possibly TRBD1 for D (6 bases). Germline values: CDR1 SEHNR, CDR2 FQNEAQ (reference sequence). The germline V and J ends were trimmed by 5 bases and 0 bases, with 14 bases remaining between them. The length of the CDR3 is 15 residues. This chain's CDR3 is CASSGQGSLSYEQYF. CDR3 bases: TGTGCCAGCAGCGGTCAGGGGTCACTCTCCTACGAGCAGTACTTC.

V and J are TRBV7-2 and TRBJ1-5, with 7 bases that match TRBD1. The ends lost 5 bases at V and 4 bases at J; junction bases unmatched: 17. The germline V gene encodes CDR1 SGHTA and CDR2 FQGNSA. The CDR3 has 18 residues. CDR3 protein: CASSPSLTGLGRNQPQHF. The CDR3 region has the DNA TGTGCCAGCAGCCCAAGCCTGACAGGGCTAGGGCGTAATCAGCCCCAGCATTTT.

The chain uses TRBV18 and TRBJ1-4; tentative D call: TRBD1 (5 bases). V was pared by 5 bases and J by 6 bases, with 13 bases between. This CDR3 contains 14 residues. CDR1 is KGHSH, CDR2 LQKENI, per germline. Here the CDR3 reads CASSSDSGDEKLFF. DNA of the CDR3: TGTGCCAGCTCATCGGACTCGGGGGATGAAAAACTGTTTTTT.

V and J are TRBV7-3 and TRBJ2-6; possible D gene TRBD1, 5 bases. V shed 2 bases and J shed 15 bases, with 11 bases lying between them. The CDR3 is 12 amino acids. Per germline, CDR1 SGHTA and CDR2 FQGTGA. CDR3 bases: TGTGCCAGCAGCTTATCAACAGGCCCCCTGACTTTC. It translates to CASSLSTGPLTF.

The V and J genes are TRBV29-1 and TRBJ2-1; 12 nucleotides line up with TRBD2. This CDR3 is built from 15 residues. The trim removed 3 bases at V and 4 bases at J, leaving 4 bases unmatched. Germline loops: CDR1 SQVTM, CDR2 ANQGSEA. Here the CDR3 reads CSVDLGLAGYNEQFF. The CDR3 DNA follows: TGCAGCGTTGATCTGGGACTAGCGGGTTACAATGAGCAGTTCTTC.

The chain has TRBV28 and TRBJ2-7; 10 nucleotides align to TRBD2. V lost 2 bases, J lost 5 bases, and 6 bases stayed unmatched. The CDR3 runs to 15 residues. Germline V lookup: CDR1 MDHEN, CDR2 SYDVKM. The CDR3 coding sequence is TGTGCCAGCAGTTTAATGGTAGCGGGAGGTCACGAGCAGTACTTC. It encodes CASSLMVAGGHEQYF.

This clone was observed a few times. The chain uses TRBV5-8 and TRBJ1-2, with D perhaps TRBD1 (5 bases). CDR1 and CDR2 from the germline V gene are SGHTS and YDEGEE. Trimming took 0 bases from V and 0 from J, leaving 12 bases between them. This CDR3 comprises 16 residues. The CDR3: CASSLEGARANYGYTF. In DNA, the CDR3 is TGTGCCAGCAGCTTGGAAGGGGCCCGTGCTAACTATGGCTACACCTTC.

The chain combines TRBV7-8 with TRBJ1-1; 10 nucleotides agree with TRBD1. V lost 3 bases to trimming and J lost 1 base; unmatched junction nucleotides: 5. The CDR3 consists of 16 residues. CDR1 is SGHVS and CDR2 is FQNEAQ in the germline V gene. CDR3 protein: CASSFRDRGSNTEAFF. The CDR3 coding sequence is TGTGCCAGCAGCTTCCGGGACAGGGGATCGAACACTGAAGCTTTCTTT.

The chain uses TRBV5-4 and TRBJ2-2, with TRBD1 identical over 7 bases. The CDR3 contains 15 residues. Germline CDR1 and CDR2: SGHNT and YYREEE (reference sequence). The J segment lost 1 base and the V segment lost 5 bases, leaving 5 bases of the junction unmatched. The CDR3 is CASRKDRRNTGELFF. CDR3 sequence (DNA): TGTGCCAGCAGGAAGGACAGGAGGAACACCGGGGAGCTGTTTTTT.

In this sample, this clone turned up a few times. The same CDR3 arises from other DNA sequences in this sample as well. This sequence joins TRBV2 and TRBJ2-5; 8 nucleotides line up with TRBD2. V lost 4 bases to trimming and J lost 3 bases; unmatched junction nucleotides: 4. The germline CDR1 and CDR2 sequences are SNHLY and FYNNEI. The CDR3 has 14 residues. The CDR3: CASSGSGSKETQYF. The CDR3 DNA reads TGTGCCAGCAGTGGCAGCGGGAGTAAAGAGACCCAGTACTTC.

The chain has TRBV5-5 and TRBJ1-3, with unresolved D. With 0 bases removed from V and 0 bases from J, the gap between germline ends came to 7 bases. The V gene's germline CDR1 is SGHKS and CDR2 YYEKEE (reference sequence). There are 15 residues in the CDR3. DNA of the CDR3: TGTGCCAGCAGCTTGGGGCTTTCCTCTGGAAACACCATATATTTT. Protein sequence: CASSLGLSSGNTIYF.